Listed below are T cell receptor beta chains from one sample, sequenced in a study of T cells in Graves' hyperthyroidism and ophthalmopathy. Each CDR3 protein gets one entry after TCRdb re-called the multiplex PCR reads with MiXCR. Of about 840,000 distinct CDR3 sequences in the sample, over 35% were seen once. What was sequenced was blood. The receptors come from a man aged 18 to 35 with Graves' hyperthyroidism. CDR3s include the opening cysteine and the closing phenylalanine or tryptophan. A D gene is named only where the DNA matches it firmly. Rows may omit the clone size; those that give it use once, few, many or a size class.

v_call	d_call	cdr3_length	j_call	clone_size	cdr3_aa	cdr3_nt
TRBV29-1	.	13	TRBJ1-2	many	CSVSDSEGYGYTF	TGCAGCGTCTCAGACAGTGAGGGCTATGGCTACACCTTC
TRBV7-9	.	19	TRBJ2-2	.	CASSHRWDRPTRRAGELFF	TGTGCCAGCAGCCATCGGTGGGATCGCCCGACTAGACGGGCCGGGGAGCTGTTTTTT
TRBV9	TRBD2	15	TRBJ2-5	many	CASSVGGGLQETQYF	TGTGCCAGCAGCGTAGGGGGAGGGCTCCAAGAGACCCAGTACTTC
TRBV2	.	13	TRBJ1-2	.	CASSLPGDCGYTF	TGTGCCAGCAGTTTACCGGGTGACTGTGGCTACACCTTC
TRBV20-1	TRBD1	17	TRBJ2-7	.	CSASDADRGFLHYEQYF	TGCAGTGCTAGTGATGCGGACAGGGGCTTCCTGCACTACGAGCAGTACTTC
TRBV2	TRBD2	13	TRBJ2-5	.	CASSEGDGGSQYF	TGTGCCAGCAGTGAGGGGGACGGGGGGTCCCAGTACTTC
TRBV3-1	.	14	TRBJ2-2	few	CASSQGGDTGELFF	TGTGCCAGCAGCCAAGGGGGCGACACCGGGGAGCTGTTTTTT
TRBV4-1	.	13	TRBJ1-2	many	CASSQDDRHGYTF	TGCGCCAGCAGCCAAGATGATAGGCATGGCTACACCTTC
TRBV4-1	.	22	TRBJ1-6	once	CASSQEGGEWTLDEKHNSPLHF	TGCGCCAGCAGCCAAGAAGGCGGGGAGTGGACACTGGACGAAAAGCATAATTCACCCCTCCACTTT
TRBV12-3/TRBV12-4	TRBD1	15	TRBJ1-6	few	CASSPETGGLSPLHF	TGTGCCAGCAGTCCAGAGACAGGGGGGCTTTCACCCCTCCACTTT
TRBV2	.	15	TRBJ2-7	.	CASSALTGDSYEQYF	TGTGCCAGCAGCGCCCTGACAGGAGATAGCTACGAGCAGTACTTC
TRBV7-2	TRBD2	15	TRBJ2-7	.	CASSDREGSHYEQYF	TGTGCCAGCAGCGACCGGGAGGGATCCCACTACGAGCAGTACTTC
TRBV19	TRBD1	13	TRBJ1-1	few	CASSKQGSTEAFF	TGTGCCAGTAGTAAACAGGGGAGCACTGAAGCTTTCTTT
TRBV7-2	.	19	TRBJ1-4	.	CASSLASELVGTVSEKLFF	TGTGCCAGCAGCTTAGCTAGTGAATTAGTTGGAACAGTTAGTGAAAAACTGTTTTTT
TRBV6-5	TRBD2	15	TRBJ2-5	.	CASRRGSGREETQYF	TGTGCCAGCCGGCGGGGTAGCGGGAGGGAAGAGACCCAGTACTTC
TRBV7-2	.	15	TRBJ1-6	.	CAVSIRQEHNSPLHF	TGTGCCGTCAGCATCCGACAGGAGCATAATTCACCCCTCCACTTT
TRBV20-1	.	16	TRBJ2-7	many	CSARSFLGGEVSGQYF	TGCAGTGCTCGGTCGTTCCTCGGTGGGGAGGTGTCCGGGCAGTACTTC
TRBV2	TRBD1	17	TRBJ1-5	.	CASSARGRGVGNQPQHF	TGTGCCAGCAGTGCTAGGGGCAGGGGGGTAGGCAATCAGCCCCAGCATTTT
TRBV7-3	TRBD2	15	TRBJ2-2	.	CASSQGRGGDRELFF	TGTGCCAGCAGCCAAGGGCGCGGGGGAGACAGGGAGCTGTTTTTT
TRBV6-2/TRBV6-3	.	13	TRBJ2-5	.	CASSKRYQETQYF	TGTGCCAGCAGTAAGAGGTACCAAGAGACCCAGTACTTC
TRBV7-9	.	14	TRBJ2-7	many	CASSLRDGPYEQYF	TGTGCCAGCAGCTTGAGGGACGGACCCTACGAGCAGTACTTC
TRBV7-8	.	14	TRBJ1-5	.	CASSFDSFNQPQHF	TGTGCCAGCAGCTTCGACAGCTTTAATCAGCCCCAGCATTTT
TRBV27	.	9	TRBJ1-1	few	CAFPFEAFF	TGTGCCTTTCCCTTTGAAGCTTTCTTT
TRBV19	.	13	TRBJ1-1	many	CATTAWGNTEAFF	TGTGCCACCACCGCCTGGGGGAACACTGAAGCTTTCTTT
TRBV7-3	.	15	TRBJ2-7	many	CASSLFSGSSYEQYF	TGTGCCAGCAGCTTATTTTCAGGGAGCTCCTACGAGCAGTACTTC
TRBV5-4	.	12	TRBJ1-1	few	CASSKGHTEAFF	TGTGCCAGCAGCAAGGGTCACACTGAAGCTTTCTTT
TRBV9	.	13	TRBJ1-1	.	CASSSTGWTEAFF	TGTGCCAGCAGCTCCACGGGTTGGACTGAAGCTTTCTTT
TRBV7-2	TRBD2	13	TRBJ2-7	many	CASSSGLADEQYF	TGTGCCAGCAGCTCGGGACTAGCCGACGAGCAGTACTTC
TRBV25-1	.	9	TRBJ1-2	.	CAFNYGYTF	TGTGCTTTTAACTATGGCTACACCTTC
TRBV5-1	TRBD1	14	TRBJ2-5	few	CASSIGQGGETQYF	TGCGCCAGCAGCATTGGACAGGGCGGAGAGACCCAGTACTTC
TRBV5-4	.	13	TRBJ1-2	many	CASSPRSAYGYTF	TGTGCCAGCAGCCCCCGTTCCGCCTATGGCTACACCTTC
TRBV13	.	13	TRBJ1-1	many	CASSSGRTTEAFF	TGTGCCAGCAGCTCCGGAAGGACCACTGAAGCTTTCTTT
TRBV7-8	.	15	TRBJ1-1	.	CASSLAGAGATEAFF	TGTGCCAGCAGCTTAGCTGGCGCAGGGGCCACTGAAGCTTTCTTT
TRBV9	.	15	TRBJ1-1	few	CASSQEIMENTEAFF	TGTGCCAGCAGCCAAGAAATAATGGAGAACACTGAAGCTTTCTTT